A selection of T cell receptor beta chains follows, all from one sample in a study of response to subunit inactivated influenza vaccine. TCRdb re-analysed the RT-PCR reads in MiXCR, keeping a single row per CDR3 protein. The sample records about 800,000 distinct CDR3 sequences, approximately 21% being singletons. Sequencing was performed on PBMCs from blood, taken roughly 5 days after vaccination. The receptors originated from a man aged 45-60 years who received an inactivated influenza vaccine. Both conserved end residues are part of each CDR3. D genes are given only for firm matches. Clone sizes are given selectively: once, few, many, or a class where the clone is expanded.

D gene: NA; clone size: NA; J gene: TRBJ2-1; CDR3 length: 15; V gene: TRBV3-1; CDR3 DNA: TGTGCCAGCAGCCTCGGGGATGGGGCCTACAATGAGCAGTTCTTC; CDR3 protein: CASSLGDGAYNEQFF
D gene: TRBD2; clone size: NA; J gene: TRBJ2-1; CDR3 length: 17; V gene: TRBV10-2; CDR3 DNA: TGCGCCAGCAGTGGAAAGTTAGCGGGGGGGCCTGTGACTGAGCAGTTCTTC; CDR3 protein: CASSGKLAGGPVTEQFF
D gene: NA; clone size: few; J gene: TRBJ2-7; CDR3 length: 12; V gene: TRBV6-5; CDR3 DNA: TGTGCCAGCAGTCCCTTTGCGGGGGAGCAGTACTTC; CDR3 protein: CASSPFAGEQYF
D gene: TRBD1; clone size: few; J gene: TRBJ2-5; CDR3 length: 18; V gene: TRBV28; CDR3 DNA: TGTGCCAGCAGTCCCCAGACAGGGTGGGGTTGGGACCAAGAGACCCAGTACTTC; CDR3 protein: CASSPQTGWGWDQETQYF
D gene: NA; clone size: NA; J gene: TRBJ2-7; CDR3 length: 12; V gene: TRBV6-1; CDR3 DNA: TGTGCCAGCAGTATCAGTGCCTACGAGCAGTACTTC; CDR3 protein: CASSISAYEQYF
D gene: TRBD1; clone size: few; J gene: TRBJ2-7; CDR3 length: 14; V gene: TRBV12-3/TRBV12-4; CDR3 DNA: TGTGCCAGCAGTTGGACAGGGGAAAGCGACGAGCAGTACTTC; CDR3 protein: CASSWTGESDEQYF
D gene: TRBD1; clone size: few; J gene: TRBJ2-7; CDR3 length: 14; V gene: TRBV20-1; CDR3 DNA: TGCAGTGCTGCTCCCGGGACAGGGATTTGGGAGCAGTACTTC; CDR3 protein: CSAAPGTGIWEQYF
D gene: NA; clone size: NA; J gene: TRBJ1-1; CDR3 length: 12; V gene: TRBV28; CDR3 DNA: TGTGCCAGCAGTCCTCCGACGACTGAAGCTTTCTTT; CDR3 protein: CASSPPTTEAFF
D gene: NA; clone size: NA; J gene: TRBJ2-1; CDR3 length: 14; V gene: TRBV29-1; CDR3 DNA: TGCAGCGTGGGGGGGGACAGTAACTACAATGAGCAGTTCTTC; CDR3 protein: CSVGGDSNYNEQFF
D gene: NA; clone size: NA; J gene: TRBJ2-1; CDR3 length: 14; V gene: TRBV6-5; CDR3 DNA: TGTGCCAGCAGTTACTCCTCGGGCCACAATGAGCAGTTCTTC; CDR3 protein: CASSYSSGHNEQFF
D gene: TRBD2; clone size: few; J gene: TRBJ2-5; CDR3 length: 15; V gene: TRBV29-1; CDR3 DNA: TGCAGCGTTGAGTGGCTAGCGGCACCCCAAGAGACCCAGTACTTC; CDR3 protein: CSVEWLAAPQETQYF
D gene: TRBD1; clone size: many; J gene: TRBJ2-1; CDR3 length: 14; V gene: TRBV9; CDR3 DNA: TGTGCCAGCAGCGTAGTTACAGGGGGGAATGAGCAGTTCTTC; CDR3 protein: CASSVVTGGNEQFF
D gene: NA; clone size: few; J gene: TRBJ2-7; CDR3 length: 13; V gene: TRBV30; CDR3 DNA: TGTGCCTGGACTGTAGGTCAGGGGACTGTGCAGTACTTC; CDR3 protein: CAWTVGQGTVQYF
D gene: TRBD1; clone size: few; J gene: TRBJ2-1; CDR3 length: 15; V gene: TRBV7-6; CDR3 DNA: TGTGCCAGCAGCTATGGGACAGGGAAGGGCAATGAGCAGTTCTTC; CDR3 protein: CASSYGTGKGNEQFF
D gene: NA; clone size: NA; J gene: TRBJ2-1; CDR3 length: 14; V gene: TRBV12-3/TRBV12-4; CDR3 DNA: TGTGCCAGCAGCCGCAGTGACGCCTACAATGAGCAGTTCTTC; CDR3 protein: CASSRSDAYNEQFF
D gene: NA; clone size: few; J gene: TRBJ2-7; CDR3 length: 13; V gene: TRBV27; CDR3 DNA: TGTGCCAGCAGTTTAACCAGGGACTACGAGCAGTACTTC; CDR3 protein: CASSLTRDYEQYF
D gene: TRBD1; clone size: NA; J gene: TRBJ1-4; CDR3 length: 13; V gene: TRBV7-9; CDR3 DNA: TGTGCCAGCACTGCAGGGGGTGGTGAAAAACTGTTTTTT; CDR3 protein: CASTAGGGEKLFF
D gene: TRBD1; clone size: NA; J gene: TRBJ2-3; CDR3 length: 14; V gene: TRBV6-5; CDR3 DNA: TGTGCCAGCAGTTTGACAGGGCAAGCAGATACGCAGTATTTT; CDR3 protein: CASSLTGQADTQYF
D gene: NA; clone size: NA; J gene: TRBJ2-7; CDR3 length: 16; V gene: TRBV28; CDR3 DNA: TGTGCCAGCAGTTCCATCCGACAGACGGTCCGCTACGAGCAGTACTTC; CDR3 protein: CASSSIRQTVRYEQYF
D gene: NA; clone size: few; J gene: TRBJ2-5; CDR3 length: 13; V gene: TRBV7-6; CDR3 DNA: TGTGCCAGCAGTCTGACACACCAAGAGACCCAGTACTTC; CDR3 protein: CASSLTHQETQYF
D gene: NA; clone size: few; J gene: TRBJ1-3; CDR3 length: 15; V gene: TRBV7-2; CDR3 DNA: TGTGCCAGCAGAGTGCCCGGGGGACCCGGAAACACCATATATTTT; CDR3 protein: CASRVPGGPGNTIYF
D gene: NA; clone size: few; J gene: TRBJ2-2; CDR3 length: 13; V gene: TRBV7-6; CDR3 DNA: TGTGCCAGCAGCTCAGCCGACACCGGGGAGCTGTTTTTT; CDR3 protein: CASSSADTGELFF
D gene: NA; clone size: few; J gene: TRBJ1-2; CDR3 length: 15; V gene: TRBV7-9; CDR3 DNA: TGTGCCAGCAGCGAGAAGGGCAGTGCGACGTATGGCTACACCTTC; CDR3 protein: CASSEKGSATYGYTF
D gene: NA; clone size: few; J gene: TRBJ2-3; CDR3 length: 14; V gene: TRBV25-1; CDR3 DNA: TGTGCCAGCAAAAGAAGGGACCACACAGATACGCAGTATTTT; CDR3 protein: CASKRRDHTDTQYF
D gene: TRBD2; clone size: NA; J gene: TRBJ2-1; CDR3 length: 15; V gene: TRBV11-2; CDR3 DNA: TGTGCCAGCAGACGGACTAGCGGGAGTGTGGATGAGCAGTTCTTC; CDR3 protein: CASRRTSGSVDEQFF
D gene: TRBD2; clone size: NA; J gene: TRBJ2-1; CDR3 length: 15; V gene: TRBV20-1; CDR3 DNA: TGCAGTGCCTTACGGACTAGCCGGGGATACAATGAGCAGTTCTTC; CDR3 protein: CSALRTSRGYNEQFF
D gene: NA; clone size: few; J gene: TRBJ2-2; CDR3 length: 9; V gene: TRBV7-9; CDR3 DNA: TGTGCCAGCAGCTTTGAGCTGTTTTTT; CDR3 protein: CASSFELFF
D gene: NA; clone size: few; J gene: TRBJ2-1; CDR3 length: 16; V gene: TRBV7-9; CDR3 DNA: TGTGCCAGCAGAAATGAACCGGGACTCGCCGGCAATGAGCAGTTCTTC; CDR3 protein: CASRNEPGLAGNEQFF
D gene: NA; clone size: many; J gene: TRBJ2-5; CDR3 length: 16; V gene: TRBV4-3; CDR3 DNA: TGCGCCAGCAGCCAAGATGGGAGGCAGGGGGACTGGCCTGAGTACTTC; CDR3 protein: CASSQDGRQGDWPEYF
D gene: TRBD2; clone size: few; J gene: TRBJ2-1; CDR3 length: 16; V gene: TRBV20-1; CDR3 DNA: TGCAGTGCTAGAGATACGAGCGGGAGGGCCACCAGTGAGCAGTTCTTC; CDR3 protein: CSARDTSGRATSEQFF
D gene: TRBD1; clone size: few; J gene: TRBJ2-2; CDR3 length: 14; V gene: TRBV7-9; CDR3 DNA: TGTGCCAGCAGCGCTAGGGACAGGCCCGGGGAGCTGTTTTTT; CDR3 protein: CASSARDRPGELFF
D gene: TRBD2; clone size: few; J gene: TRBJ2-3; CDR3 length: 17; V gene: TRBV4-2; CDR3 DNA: TGTGCCAGCAGCCAAGATCCCCGAACAGCGGGAGAGGATACGCAGTATTTT; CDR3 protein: CASSQDPRTAGEDTQYF
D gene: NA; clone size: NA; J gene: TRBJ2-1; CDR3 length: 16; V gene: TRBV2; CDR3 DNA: TGTGCCAGCAGTGGAACCGGGACTCCGGCCTACAATGAGCAGTTCTTC; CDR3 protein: CASSGTGTPAYNEQFF
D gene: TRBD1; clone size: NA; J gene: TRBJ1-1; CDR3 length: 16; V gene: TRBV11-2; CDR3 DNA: TGTGCCAGCAGCCTTCAGCTTCAGGGGGTAAACACTGAAGCTTTCTTT; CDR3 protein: CASSLQLQGVNTEAFF
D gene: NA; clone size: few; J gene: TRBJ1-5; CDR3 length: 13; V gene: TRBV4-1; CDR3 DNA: TGCGCCAGCGCACCGGGACCCAATCAGCCCCAGCATTTT; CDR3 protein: CASAPGPNQPQHF
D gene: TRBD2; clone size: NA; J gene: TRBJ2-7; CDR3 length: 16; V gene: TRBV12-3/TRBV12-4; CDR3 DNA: TGTGCCAGCAGTTCCCTTCTAGCGGGGTCTACCTACGAGCAGTACTTC; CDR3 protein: CASSSLLAGSTYEQYF
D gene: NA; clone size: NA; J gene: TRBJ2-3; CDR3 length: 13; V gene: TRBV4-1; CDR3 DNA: TGCGCCAGCAGAAATATCGCCACAGATACGCAGTATTTT; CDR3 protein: CASRNIATDTQYF
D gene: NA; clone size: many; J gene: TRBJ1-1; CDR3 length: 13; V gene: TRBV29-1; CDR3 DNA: TGCAGCGTGGTGGGTCTTCTGAACACTGAAGCTTTCTTT; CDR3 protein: CSVVGLLNTEAFF
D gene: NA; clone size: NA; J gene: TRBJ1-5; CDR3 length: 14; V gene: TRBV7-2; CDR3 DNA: TGTGCCAGCAGCCCCGAGGGGCGGGATCAGCCCCAGCATTTT; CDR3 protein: CASSPEGRDQPQHF
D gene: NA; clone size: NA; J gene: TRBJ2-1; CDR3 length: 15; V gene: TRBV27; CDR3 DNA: TGTGCCAGCAGTTTAGAGGGGGAGCCCTACAATGAGCAGTTCTTC; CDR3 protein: CASSLEGEPYNEQFF
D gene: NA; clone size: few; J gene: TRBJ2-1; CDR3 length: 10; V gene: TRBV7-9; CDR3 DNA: TGTGCCAGCAGCCCCCTTGAGCAGTTCTTC; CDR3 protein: CASSPLEQFF